These T cell receptor beta chains were read from a single sample in a study of cytomegalovirus exposure and HLA in healthy donors. Generated by immunoSEQ multiplex PCR, the TCRdb table keeps only in-frame clones and is missing some. The data hold 110,000 to 150,000 clones, with roughly four fifths observed a single time. Sequenced: PBMCs. The receptors derive from a man aged 25 to 40 in good health and CMV-seronegative. The CDR3 runs from the conserved cysteine through the conserved F or W. The D gene is left open where the match is weak. Clone size appears in some rows only: once, few, many, or a class for an expanded clone.

>-|-|TRBJ2-5|TRBV4-2|15
TGTGCCAGCAGCCAAGATCGGGCAGGGAAGGAGACCCAGTACTTC
CASSQDRAGKETQYF
>TRBD2|-|TRBJ2-1|TRBV7-9|16
TGTGCCACCGCATCAGGCGGGAGTAATCGAAACAATGAGCAGTTCTTC
CATASGGSNRNNEQFF
>-|-|TRBJ2-5|TRBV29-1|13
TGCAGCGTTGAAAACGGGAGTGGAGAGACCCAGTACTTC
CSVENGSGETQYF
>TRBD2|-|TRBJ2-1|TRBV11-2|19
TGTGCCAGCAGCTTTCCGGCTAGCGGGAAACCTACGGACTACAATGAGCAGTTCTTC
CASSFPASGKPTDYNEQFF
>-|few|TRBJ1-1|TRBV2|13
TGTGCCAGCAGCAAAGAGGGTTATACTGAAGCTTTCTTT
CASSKEGYTEAFF
>-|few|TRBJ1-2|TRBV5-1|14
TGCGCCAGCAGATCAGATACAGGCGGCTATGGCTACACCTTC
CASRSDTGGYGYTF
>TRBD2|once|TRBJ2-7|TRBV2|14
TGTGCCAGCGGGGGAGGGGACCTAGGCTACGAGCAGTACTTC
CASGGGDLGYEQYF
>TRBD2|-|TRBJ2-7|TRBV7-9|11
TGTGCCAGCACTGGCGGGGGTGAGCAGTACTTC
CASTGGGEQYF
>-|-|TRBJ1-6|TRBV5-1|14
TGCGCCAGCAGCTTGGGGGACACTTATTCACCCCTCCACTTT
CASSLGDTYSPLHF
>-|-|TRBJ2-2|TRBV7-2|16
TGTGCCAGCAGCCCCCGGACTGGGCAAAACACCGGGGAGCTGTTTTTT
CASSPRTGQNTGELFF
>TRBD1|-|TRBJ1-2|TRBV19|14
TGTGCCAGTAGTTTCGACAGGGGAATTGGTGGCTACACCTTC
CASSFDRGIGGYTF
>TRBD1|-|TRBJ1-3|TRBV2|15
TGTGCCAGCAGGGACAGGGCGCTCTCTGGAAACACCATATATTTT
CASRDRALSGNTIYF
>-|-|TRBJ1-3|TRBV9|14
TGTGCCAGCAGCGTACAGTCAGCTGGAAACACCATATATTTT
CASSVQSAGNTIYF